Listed here are 8 T cell receptor beta chains from one sample, sequenced in a study of human T cells and chemical hapten exposure. Time point noted: patch test 1, 2 weeks after DPC sensitization. Documented treatment: therapeutic diphenylcyclopropenone sensitization with weekly scalp DPC. TCRdb re-called the RACE reads with MiXCR, one entry per CDR3 protein. The profile covers 300,000 to 350,000 distinct CDR3 sequences, with about 7% appearing a single time and approximately 8% taken by the ten largest. The material sequenced was whole blood, taken in connection with sensitization to the hapten diphenylcyclopropenone (DPC). These receptors were collected from a woman younger than 30 with alopecia areata. Some clones in this sample may be carry-over from other donors' samples.

This clonotype appeared a few times. The chain joins TRBV29-1 to TRBJ1-2, with D possibly being TRBD1 (5 bases). This CDR3 has 13 amino acids. Germline lookup yields CDR1 SQVTM and CDR2 ANQGSEA. Trimming cost V 7 bases and J 2 bases, with 14 bases left between them. This CDR3 is CSAYQGTNYGYTF. CDR3 in DNA: TGCAGCGCCTACCAGGGAACCAACTATGGCTACACCTTC.

The chain uses TRBV12-3 or TRBV12-4 and TRBJ1-2; 7 nucleotides line up with TRBD1. CDR3 size: 13 residues. J was trimmed by 4 bases and V by 7 bases; bases with no gene match: 6. This CDR3 is CASTQQGIYGYTF. Written as DNA, the CDR3 is TGTGCCAGCACCCAACAGGGGATCTATGGCTACACCTTC.

This clonotype has more than one count but fewer than ten. J is TRBJ2-3 and V is TRBV6-2 or TRBV6-3, with D possibly TRBD2 on 5 matching bases. CDR3 length equals 13 residues. Germline V CDR1 and CDR2: MNHEY, SVGEGT. The V end was cut by 6 bases, the J end by 0 bases, with 7 bases between. For the CDR3, the DNA is TGTGCCAGCAGGTGGACTAGCACAGATACGCAGTATTTT. It specifies CASRWTSTDTQYF.

This clonotype was seen a handful of times. The genes are TRBV2 and TRBJ2-1; TRBD1 matches 9 bases. Germline assignment: CDR1 SNHLY and CDR2 FYNNEI. J was trimmed by 8 bases and V by 6 bases; bases with no gene match: 14. This CDR3 has 16 amino acids. The CDR3 sequence is CASRRDRDREGDEQFF. As DNA, the CDR3 is TGTGCCAGCAGACGCGACCGGGACAGGGAAGGCGATGAGCAGTTCTTC.

This clonotype was counted between two and nine times. This chain joins TRBV12-3 or TRBV12-4 and TRBJ2-2; D may match TRBD1 or TRBD2 (5 bases each). Trimming shortened V by 4 bases and J by 4 bases, and 16 bases separated the two germline ends. The CDR3 has 16 amino acids. CDR3 sequence reads: CASSSPIGGGTGELFF. The CDR3 DNA reads TGTGCCAGCAGTTCCCCTATTGGGGGTGGCACCGGGGAGCTGTTTTTT.

This clonotype has just a few counts. The chain carries TRBV6-1 and TRBJ2-7; the match to TRBD2 covers 13 bases. J was trimmed by 2 bases and V by 6 bases; bases with no gene match: 7. This CDR3 is built from 16 residues. Per the germline V gene, CDR1 is MNHNS and CDR2 is SASEGT. CDR3 in amino acids: CASSAGTSGNTYEQYF. CDR3 nucleotide sequence: TGTGCCAGCAGCGCCGGGACTAGCGGGAATACCTACGAGCAGTACTTC.

This clonotype has at least ten counts. V usage is TRBV6-2 or TRBV6-3 and J usage is TRBJ2-2; D is ambiguous. V was shortened by 2 bases and J by 7 bases, with 5 bases between the two germline ends. CDR1 and CDR2 (germline): MNHEY, SVGEGT. The CDR3 has 12 amino acids. The CDR3 sequence: CASSYGGGELFF. CDR3 DNA: TGTGCCAGCAGTTACGGTGGCGGGGAGCTGTTTTTT.

The chain is built from TRBV18 and TRBJ1-4, with D unresolved. CDR1 and CDR2 (germline): KGHSH, LQKENI. V lost 0 bases, J lost 8 bases, and 7 bases lay in between. The CDR3 spans 13 residues. The CDR3 here is CASSPPASEKLFF. The CDR3 DNA follows: TGTGCCAGCTCACCACCAGCTAGCGAAAAACTGTTTTTT.